Below, 32 T cell receptor beta chains from the same sample are listed, as sequenced in a study of blood T cell repertoires in COVID-19. TCRdb's table, derived via immunoSEQ multiplex PCR, lists solely in-frame clones and lacks some. The sample has 140,000 or so clones; approximately 80% are singletons. The sample comprised peripheral blood. All receptors derive from a woman between 45 and 65 years old with acute or convalescent COVID-19.

V and J are TRBV21-1 and TRBJ1-5; the D call in the table, TRBD1, was not verified against the DNA. TRBV21-1 represents a pseudogene. The CDR3 is 17 residues long. CDR3 in DNA: TGTGCCAGCAGCAAACCGACAGGCCAGTTGAGCAATCAGCCCCAGCATTTT. Translation: CASSKPTGQLSNQPQHF.

V gene TRBV7-9 combines with J gene TRBJ2-7; D might be TRBD2 (6 bases). CDR1 SEHNR and CDR2 FQNEAQ come from the germline V gene (reference sequence). This CDR3 is 13 amino acids long. V was trimmed by 2 bases and J by 2 bases, leaving 7 bases between them. CDR3 DNA: TGTGCCAGCAGCTTATGGGGGGCCTACGAGCAGTACTTC. Protein sequence: CASSLWGAYEQYF. The full variable domain, with the rest looked up from reference TRBV7-9 and TRBJ2-7, is DTGVSQNPRHKITKRGQNVTFRCDPISEHNRLYWYRQTLGQGPEFLTYFQNEAQLEKSRLLSDRFSAERPKGSFSTLEIQRTEQGDSAMYLCASSLWGAYEQYFGPGTRLTVT.

The chain is built from TRBV28 and TRBJ1-5; unclear D gene. The CDR3 is 12 residues long. In germline, CDR1 is MDHEN, CDR2 SYDVKM. With 6 bases removed from V and 6 bases from J, the gap between germline ends came to 9 bases. CDR3 sequence reads: CASSPTGQPQHF. CDR3 nucleotides: TGTGCCAGCAGCCCTACCGGTCAGCCCCAGCATTTT.

The chain couples TRBV3-1 (or the pseudogene TRBV3-2) to TRBJ1-6; possible D gene TRBD1, 5 bases. The V and J ends lost 4 bases and 8 bases respectively, with 12 bases between them. Germline assignment: CDR1 LGHDT and CDR2 YNNKEL (reference sequence). The CDR3 totals 14 residues. The DNA for the CDR3 is TGTGCCAGCAGCCCCCGCGGGGGGGATTCACCCCTCCACTTT. Its translation is CASSPRGGDSPLHF.

There are a few counts of this clone. This chain connects TRBV6-2 or TRBV6-3 to TRBJ2-7, with TRBD2 identical over 12 bases. CDR1 is MNHEY, CDR2 SVGEGT, per germline. The CDR3 length is 18 residues. V trimming: 2 bases; J trimming: 4 bases; junction bases outside the gene matches: 12. CDR3 in DNA: TGTGCCAGCAGTTACCAGGCTAGCGGGGGGGCAATGGAATACGAGCAGTACTTC. Protein sequence: CASSYQASGGAMEYEQYF.

This clone was observed a single time. The chain uses TRBV6-5 and TRBJ2-5; TRBD2 aligns across 8 bases. The CDR3 is 15 amino acids. Germline V gives CDR1 MNHEY, CDR2 SVGAGI. The junction had 3 bases not matched to a gene; V was cut back by 2 bases and J by 1 base. CDR3 nucleotides: TGTGCCAGCAGTTACGGGCGGGGGGCCCAAGAGACCCAGTACTTC. This sequence encodes CASSYGRGAQETQYF.

The rearrangement joins TRBV9 to TRBJ2-4; a possible D gene is TRBD1 (6 bases). V was trimmed by 5 bases and J by 8 bases, leaving 14 bases between them. The CDR3 has 13 residues. Germline-derived CDR1 and CDR2 are SGDLS and YYNGEE. The CDR3 loop is CASSSQGLDIQYF. The CDR3 coding sequence is TGTGCCAGCAGTTCACAGGGATTGGACATTCAGTACTTC.

The chain joins TRBV6-2 or TRBV6-3 to TRBJ1-1; D is perhaps TRBD1 (6 bases). The CDR3 contains 16 residues. Per the germline V gene, CDR1 is MNHEY and CDR2 is SVGEGT. V was cut by 0 bases and J by 3 bases, with 14 bases left in between. The CDR3 here is CASSYSSSQGYTEAFF. The CDR3 DNA reads TGTGCCAGCAGTTACTCGAGTTCGCAGGGGTACACTGAAGCTTTCTTT.

The chain joins TRBV28 to TRBJ2-1; D may be TRBD1 (5 bases). V lost 5 bases and J lost 7, with 15 bases in between. This CDR3 contains 14 residues. Germline CDR1 MDHEN, CDR2 SYDVKM. The CDR3 here is CASSLSSQGNEQFF. CDR3 bases: TGTGCCAGCAGTCTTTCATCCCAGGGAAATGAGCAGTTCTTC.

The sample holds one count of this clone. V usage is TRBV10-3 and J usage is TRBJ1-5; the match to TRBD1 covers 8 bases. This CDR3 comprises 19 residues. Germline assignment: CDR1 ENHRY and CDR2 SYGVKD. Trimming removed 6 bases from V and 2 bases from J; junction bases left unmatched: 18. The CDR3 sequence: CAISNPSGTGQSGNQPQHF. CDR3 in DNA: TGTGCCATCAGCAATCCTTCCGGGACAGGTCAGTCTGGCAATCAGCCCCAGCATTTT.

V gene TRBV15 combines with J gene TRBJ1-2, with D possibly being TRBD1 (5 bases). CDR1 is LNHNV and CDR2 is YYDKDF in the germline V gene (reference sequence). Trimming took 7 bases from V and 1 from J, leaving 10 bases between them. The CDR3 covers 13 residues. This CDR3 is CATTGGGNYGYTF. CDR3 DNA: TGTGCCACCACCGGGGGGGGTAACTATGGCTACACCTTC. Drawing the rest from reference TRBV15 and TRBJ1-2, the complete variable domain is DAMVIQNPRYQVTQFGKPVTLSCSQTLNHNVMYWYQQKSSQAPKLLFHYYDKDFNNEADTPDNFQSRRPNTSFCFLDIRSPGLGDTAMYLCATTGGGNYGYTFGSGTRLTVV.

DNA for the CDR3: TGTGCCAGCAGTCAGGGCGGACATGGCTACACCTTC. This translates into CASSQGGHGYTF. The rearrangement uses TRBV27 and TRBJ1-2, with D maybe TRBD1 (5 bases). CDR3 length equals 12 residues. V lost 5 bases and J lost 6, with 10 bases in between. Germline CDR1 is MNHEY and CDR2 is SMNVEV (reference sequence).

The chain has TRBV6-1 and TRBJ2-2; tentative D call: TRBD1 (5 bases). Deletions cut 3 bases from V and 6 bases from J, with 14 bases between. From germline, CDR1 is MNHNS and CDR2 SASEGT. The length of the CDR3 is 15 residues. CDR3 DNA sequence: TGTGCCAGCAGTGAGGGTAACTGGGGCGCCGGGGAGCTGTTTTTT. It codes for CASSEGNWGAGELFF.

The V and J genes are TRBV7-9 and TRBJ1-2; maybe TRBD1 (5 bases). There are 13 residues in the CDR3. Germline CDR1 reads SEHNR; CDR2 reads FQNEAQ (reference sequence). V dropped 4 bases and J dropped 3 bases, with 9 bases sitting between them. For the CDR3, the DNA is TGTGCCAGCAGCTGGGGACTAGACTATGGCTACACCTTC. Encoded protein: CASSWGLDYGYTF.

This chain links TRBV11-1 with TRBJ1-1; tentatively, D is TRBD1 (5 bases). V lost 5 bases to trimming and J lost 5 bases, with 12 bases between them. In germline, CDR1 is SGHAT, CDR2 FQDESV (reference sequence). The CDR3 runs 13 residues. CDR3 DNA sequence: TGTGCCAGCAGCATCCAGGAGGGGACTGAAGCTTTCTTT. It translates to CASSIQEGTEAFF.

The chain carries TRBV12-3 or TRBV12-4 and TRBJ2-3, with D possibly being TRBD2 (6 bases). The CDR3 is 13 amino acids. Trimming left V 7 bases short and J 6 bases short, with 14 bases between. CDR3 in amino acids: CASKTSWGDTQYF. As DNA, the CDR3 is TGTGCCAGCAAAACTAGCTGGGGCGATACGCAGTATTTT.

The chain links TRBV7-3 to TRBJ2-1; 8 nucleotides align to TRBD1. CDR1 is SGHTA, CDR2 FQGTGA, per germline. The CDR3 consists of 14 residues. J gave up 9 bases and V 5 bases, and 9 bases lay outside the gene matches. CDR3 amino acids: CASSLGTGSFEQFF. The CDR3 DNA sequence: TGTGCCAGCAGCCTTGGGACAGGTTCCTTTGAGCAGTTCTTC. Full variable domain (rest looked up from reference TRBV7-3 and TRBJ2-1): GAGVSQTPSNKVTEKGKYVELRCDPISGHTALYWYRQSLGQGPEFLIYFQGTGAADDSGLPNDRFFAVRPEGSVSTLKIQRTERGDSAVYLCASSLGTGSFEQFFGPGTRLTVL.

The V gene is TRBV20-1, the J gene TRBJ2-4; 11 bases line up with TRBD1. V lost 6 bases, J lost 9 bases, and 1 base stayed unmatched. Germline lookup yields CDR1 DFQATT and CDR2 SNEGSKA (reference sequence). This CDR3 comprises 11 residues. DNA of the CDR3: TGCAGTGCCGGGACAGGGGGCATTCAGTACTTC. It specifies CSAGTGGIQYF.

The rearrangement uses TRBV3-1 (or the pseudogene TRBV3-2) and TRBJ1-1; D gene uncertain. The CDR3 runs to 11 residues. V dropped 3 bases and J dropped 5 bases, with 4 bases sitting between them. Germline CDR1 reads LGHDT; CDR2 reads YNNKEL (reference sequence). The chain's CDR3 is CASSHRTEAFF. The CDR3 DNA reads as TGTGCCAGCAGCCACAGGACTGAAGCTTTCTTT.

The chain uses TRBV7-3 and TRBJ2-3, with D hard to call. The germline CDR1 and CDR2 sequences are SGHTA and FQGTGA. The length of the CDR3 is 13 residues. V shed 2 bases and J shed 4 bases, with 7 bases lying between them. CDR3 coding DNA: TGTGCCAGCAGCTTATCCGGGTCAGATACGCAGTATTTT. This sequence encodes CASSLSGSDTQYF.

The chain links TRBV10-3 to TRBJ2-7; no clear D. V lost 3 bases to trimming and J lost 2 bases, with 11 bases between them. CDR3 length equals 14 residues. Germline V gene sequence: CDR1 ENHRY, CDR2 SYGVKD. CDR3 DNA: TGTGCCATCAGTGAAAATGGAGTTACCTACGAGCAGTACTTC. It encodes CAISENGVTYEQYF.

This chain links TRBV24-1 with TRBJ2-7; 12 bases line up with TRBD1. V dropped 7 bases and J dropped 6; count of bases not matched to a gene: 3. Germline loops: CDR1 KGHDR, CDR2 SFDVKD. The CDR3 has 13 amino acids. The CDR3 protein is CATRGTGGREQYF. In DNA form, the CDR3 reads TGTGCCACCAGAGGGACAGGGGGCCGCGAGCAGTACTTC.

The rearrangement links TRBV15 to TRBJ2-7; TRBD1 agrees at 10 bases. Germline CDR1 and CDR2: LNHNV and YYDKDF (reference sequence). V lost 2 bases and J lost 5; bases outside the gene matches: 12. The CDR3 consists of 17 residues. The CDR3 loop is CATSRTPGQGFTDEQYF. DNA for the CDR3: TGTGCCACCAGCAGAACACCGGGACAGGGGTTTACCGACGAGCAGTACTTC. Together with reference TRBV15 and TRBJ2-7, the CDR3 gives the full variable domain: DAMVIQNPRYQVTQFGKPVTLSCSQTLNHNVMYWYQQKSSQAPKLLFHYYDKDFNNEADTPDNFQSRRPNTSFCFLDIRSPGLGDTAMYLCATSRTPGQGFTDEQYFGPGTRLTVT.

This chain uses TRBV6-5 with TRBJ2-7; 7 nucleotides match TRBD1. The CDR3 is 15 amino acids. With V trimmed by 6 bases and J by 3 bases, 11 bases remained unmatched. Germline CDR1 MNHEY, CDR2 SVGAGI. The CDR3 region has the DNA TGTGCCAGCAGCCAACCGGGACAGAGCTACTACGAGCAGTACTTC. Amino acid sequence: CASSQPGQSYYEQYF.

This clone was picked up a small number of times. The chain is built from TRBV4-2 and TRBJ2-1; tentative D call: TRBD1 (5 bases). V shed 2 bases and J shed 0 bases, with 14 bases lying between them. The CDR3 extends over 17 amino acids. Germline values: CDR1 LGHNA, CDR2 YNFKEQ. Written as DNA, the CDR3 is TGTGCCAGCAGCCAACATACCACAGGTAGCTCCTACAATGAGCAGTTCTTC. Translation gives CASSQHTTGSSYNEQFF.

The CDR3 protein is CASSLTENTEAFF. The CDR3, as DNA: TGTGCCAGCAGCTTAACAGAGAACACTGAAGCTTTCTTT. The V gene is TRBV7-2, the J gene TRBJ1-1; D remains ambiguous. The CDR3 spans 13 residues. Germline V gene lookup returns CDR1 SGHTA and CDR2 FQGNSA. The ends were cut back, 2 bases at V and 1 base at J, with 5 bases in the middle.

The rearrangement links TRBV3-1 (or the pseudogene TRBV3-2) to TRBJ2-7; 8 bases align to TRBD2. CDR3 length: 18 residues. CDR1 is LGHDT, CDR2 YNNKEL, per germline (reference sequence). J was trimmed by 2 bases and V by 0 bases; bases with no gene match: 12. CDR3 coding DNA: TGTGCCAGCAGCCAAGAGGGGACTAGTCTTTCAAACCCCTACGAGCAGTACTTC. The encoded protein is CASSQEGTSLSNPYEQYF.

This clone was found once. V usage is TRBV6-5 and J usage is TRBJ1-1; 9 bases are a match to TRBD1. The CDR3 is 15 residues long. CDR1 is MNHEY, CDR2 SVGAGI, per germline. V lost 5 bases to trimming and J lost 0 bases; unmatched junction nucleotides: 4. The CDR3 DNA is TGTGCCAGCAGTCGGGACAGGGACATGAACACTGAAGCTTTCTTT. It translates to CASSRDRDMNTEAFF.

The J gene is TRBJ1-2, the V gene TRBV7-9; 9 nucleotides line up with TRBD1. The length of the CDR3 is 13 residues. Germline CDR1 and CDR2: SEHNR and FQNEAQ (reference sequence). Germline trimming cut 5 bases from V and 6 bases from J; bases unmatched to any gene: 4. DNA of the CDR3: TGTGCCAGCAGCCCCCGGGACAGGGATGGCTACACCTTC. Its protein is CASSPRDRDGYTF.

This chain links TRBV28 with TRBJ1-2, with D possibly being TRBD1 (6 bases). The CDR3 is made up of 14 amino acids. The germline V gene has CDR1 MDHEN and CDR2 SYDVKM. V shed 5 bases and J shed 5 bases, with 15 bases lying between them. For the CDR3, the DNA is TGTGCCAGCAGTCCACCCAGGACAGTTTATGGCTACACCTTC. Protein: CASSPPRTVYGYTF.

J is TRBJ1-5 and V is TRBV30, with 9 bases that match TRBD1. The CDR3 has 15 residues. From germline, CDR1 is GTSNPN and CDR2 SVGIG (reference sequence). J gave up 4 bases and V 4 bases, and 8 bases lay outside the gene matches. The CDR3, as DNA: TGTGCCTGGAAACCTAGGGACAGGGAGAATCAGCCCCAGCATTTT. It translates to CAWKPRDRENQPQHF. Supplemented by reference TRBV30 and TRBJ1-5, the full variable domain reads SQTIHQWPATLVQPVGSPLSLECTVEGTSNPNLYWYRQAAGRGLQLLFYSVGIGQISSEVPQNLSASRPQDRQFILSSKKLLLSDSGFYLCAWKPRDRENQPQHFGDGTRLSIL.

The chain couples TRBV11-1 to TRBJ2-2; TRBD1 aligns across 7 bases. The V segment lost 6 bases and the J segment 7 bases; nucleotides outside the gene matches: 8. This CDR3 is 14 amino acids long. CDR1 and CDR2 (germline): SGHAT, FQDESV (reference sequence). This CDR3 reads CASSQDRESGELFF. CDR3 DNA sequence: TGTGCCAGCAGTCAAGACAGGGAGAGCGGGGAGCTGTTTTTT.